This T cell receptor (beta chain) was recovered during a study of T cell changes during pregnancy in multiple sclerosis. In this sample, this clone turned up once. V was pared by 4 bases and J by 1 base, with 3 bases of the junction left unmatched. This CDR3 is 15 amino acids long. Germline CDR1 is SGHRS and CDR2 is YFSETQ. Some clones are missing from TCRdb's copy, which holds only in-frame ones; the method was immunoSEQ multiplex PCR. The data contain some 100,000 clones, around 90% of them singletons. The chain couples TRBV5-1 to TRBJ2-3, with 10 nucleotides matching TRBD2. The sequencing here drew on peripheral blood, taken in the second trimester of pregnancy. This receptor was obtained from a female donor with multiple sclerosis, enrolled in a pregnancy study. The CDR3 reads CASSIGLAGTDTQYF. CDR3 sequence (DNA): TGCGCCAGCAGCATAGGACTAGCGGGCACAGATACGCAGTATTTT. Full variable domain (outside the CDR3, taken from reference TRBV5-1 and TRBJ2-3): KAGVTQTPRYLIKTRGQQVTLSCSPISGHRSVSWYQQTPGQGLQFLFEYFSETQRNKGNFPGRFSGRQFSNSRSEMNVSTLELGDSALYLCASSIGLAGTDTQYFGPGTRLTVL.